The subject of this entry is one TCR beta chain. Its antigen is still unknown. Researchers grouped second doses given at about 4 or about 12 weeks into one pool. The protocol was immunoSEQ multiplex PCR, while the TCRdb copy is restricted to in-frame clones and leaves out a portion. The sample lists about 99,000 clones; 80% to 95% were seen once. The source of the sample is a study of T cell responses to AZD1222 COVID-19 vaccine. V gave up 6 bases and J gave up 10 bases, with 21 bases separating them. This CDR3 has 14 residues. Germline CDR1 is MNHEY and CDR2 is SVGAGI. Study outcomes and limitations: Reports say nearly half of spike-specific TCRs go after unmutated variant regions. White British donors predominated, females outnumbered males, and clonal diversity was possibly underestimated. CD4 TCRs associated with vaccination spanned spike, dominating at 160-218 and 743-854.

This sequence joins TRBV6-5 and TRBJ1-1; D unresolved. The sequence came from an adult who received the AZD1222 COVID-19 vaccine. The source was peripheral blood, collected 28 days after the second AZD1222 dose. The CDR3 is CASSPGLTPGGAFF. In DNA form, the CDR3 reads TGTGCCAGCAGCCCCGGACTTACCCCTGGAGGAGCTTTCTTT.